The rows below give T cell receptor beta chains drawn from one sample of a study of blood T cell repertoires in COVID-19. Only in-frame clones appear in the TCRdb table, and some are missing; sequencing was by immunoSEQ multiplex PCR. The sample yields 230,000 or so clones, nearly 90% seen once. Sequenced: peripheral blood. Every receptor here comes from a woman between 40 and 50 years old who had recovered from COVID-19. CDR3s include the opening cysteine and the closing phenylalanine or tryptophan. Fields, in order: J gene, clone size, D gene, V gene, CDR3 DNA, CDR3 protein. D genes are given only for firm matches. Size is omitted from some rows. Given values are once, few, many or a class for expanded clones.

>TRBJ1-5|-|-|TRBV25-1
TGTGCCAGAGTGGAGGATAGCAATCAGCCCCAGCATTTT
CARVEDSNQPQHF
>TRBJ2-1|-|TRBD1|TRBV10-3
TGTGCCATCAGTGAGGGACAGGGTGTCTACAATGAGCAGTTCTTC
CAISEGQGVYNEQFF
>TRBJ1-3|-|-|TRBV10-3
TGTGCCTCCAATCGGGGGTATTCAATGGGGACCTCTGGAAACACCATATATTTT
CASNRGYSMGTSGNTIYF
>TRBJ1-2|-|TRBD1|TRBV5-1
TGCGCCAGCAGCTTTAAAGACAGGGGGCATCATGGCTACACCTTC
CASSFKDRGHHGYTF
>TRBJ2-7|-|TRBD2|TRBV9
TGTGCCAGCAGCGTAGGGCTAGCGGGGGTTCCCGGGTATTTGGAGCAGTACTTC
CASSVGLAGVPGYLEQYF
>TRBJ2-5|-|TRBD2|TRBV30
TGTGCCTGGAGGAGCGGGGGGGCCGTGGAGACCCAGTACTTC
CAWRSGGAVETQYF
>TRBJ2-1|once|TRBD2|TRBV25-1
TGTGCCAGCAGTGGAACCGGGACTAGCGGAAAGAATGAGCAGTTCTTC
CASSGTGTSGKNEQFF
>TRBJ2-2|-|TRBD2|TRBV29-1
TGCAGCGCCGCACGGACTAGCGGCAACTCGAACACCGGGGAGCTGTTTTTT
CSAARTSGNSNTGELFF
>TRBJ1-2|-|TRBD1|TRBV11-2
TGTGCCAGCAGCTTAGAGGTTCGGCAGGGGGGTAACTATGGCTACACCTTC
CASSLEVRQGGNYGYTF
>TRBJ2-7|-|-|TRBV6-5
TGTGCCAGCAGGCTTGGGCAGGGGAGAAGAGACGAGCAGTACTTC
CASRLGQGRRDEQYF
>TRBJ2-7|once|TRBD1|TRBV28
TGTGCCAGCAGTCCGGGACAGGAGAGCTACGAGCAGTACTTC
CASSPGQESYEQYF
>TRBJ1-6|once|-|TRBV7-6
TGTGCCAGCAGCTTAGCGGTGGGGGCTAATAATTCACCCCTCCACTTT
CASSLAVGANNSPLHF
>TRBJ1-1|-|-|TRBV2
TGTGCCAGCAGTGACCCCCAGTTAAACACTGAAGCTTTCTTT
CASSDPQLNTEAFF
>TRBJ1-5|-|-|TRBV7-2
TGTGCCAGCAGCCCCGTGGGACTGAGAAATCAGCCCCAGCATTTT
CASSPVGLRNQPQHF
>TRBJ2-1|-|-|TRBV7-3
TGTGCCAGCAGCTTAACGGGGGGTCATGAGCAGTTCTTC
CASSLTGGHEQFF
>TRBJ1-3|-|-|TRBV9
TGTGCCAGCAGCGTATTTGGGGCCCCTCCGAGCACCATATATTTT
CASSVFGAPPSTIYF
>TRBJ1-4|-|-|TRBV5-6
TGTGCCAGCAGCTTAAGGGCAGGGAATGAAAAACTGTTTTTT
CASSLRAGNEKLFF
>TRBJ1-1|-|-|TRBV30
TGTGCCCGTTACAGGGAATCTGAAGCTTTCTTT
CARYRESEAFF
>TRBJ1-2|-|-|TRBV3-1/TRBV3-2
TGTGCCAGCAGCCAAGCGTCGGCAGGCGGGGGCTACACCTTC
CASSQASAGGGYTF
>TRBJ1-1|few|-|TRBV5-1
TGCGCCAGCAGCTTGAGGGACATGAACACTGAAGCTTTCTTT
CASSLRDMNTEAFF
>TRBJ1-1|-|TRBD1|TRBV9
TGTGCCAGCAGCTCTGGACAGGGGGGGAACACTGAAGCTTTCTTT
CASSSGQGGNTEAFF
>TRBJ2-3|-|TRBD2|TRBV15
TGTGCCACCAGCAGAGATCGGGGGGGTTACACAGATACGCAGTATTTT
CATSRDRGGYTDTQYF
>TRBJ2-2|-|TRBD1|TRBV18
TGTGCCAGCTCAGAATCCGGGACAGCCTTTACCGGGGAGCTGTTTTTT
CASSESGTAFTGELFF
>TRBJ2-5|-|TRBD1|TRBV24-1
TGTGCCACCAGTTCGACAGGGGTGGTACAAGAGACCCAGTACTTC
CATSSTGVVQETQYF
>TRBJ2-2|-|-|TRBV6-4
TGTGCCAGCAGTGAGACTAGTTTGGACACCGGGGAGCTGTTTTTT
CASSETSLDTGELFF
>TRBJ2-2|-|-|TRBV5-6
TGTGCCAGCAGCTTCCTTAGCACCGGGGAGCTGTTTTTT
CASSFLSTGELFF
>TRBJ1-1|-|-|TRBV6-1
TGTGCCAGCAGTGAATGGGGGGGGAACACTGAAGCTTTCTTT
CASSEWGGNTEAFF
>TRBJ2-5|-|-|TRBV2
TGTGCCAGCAGTCAGGGGCGGGAGACCCAGTACTTC
CASSQGRETQYF
>TRBJ1-2|once|-|TRBV19
TGTGCCAGTAGTTCCTACAACAGGGTGGGCTACACCTTC
CASSSYNRVGYTF
>TRBJ2-2|-|TRBD1|TRBV6-5
TGTGCCAGCAGTTCTCCGGGACAGGGGATCGGGGAGCTGTTTTTT
CASSSPGQGIGELFF
>TRBJ1-1|few|-|TRBV5-4
TGTGCCAGCAGCTTGTACCACAGAAGCACTGAAGCTTTCTTT
CASSLYHRSTEAFF
>TRBJ1-2|-|TRBD1|TRBV5-1
TGCGCCAGCAGCTTGGATATTTACAGGGGAGGTAAAGGCTACACCTTC
CASSLDIYRGGKGYTF
>TRBJ2-3|-|TRBD1|TRBV6-1
TGTGCCAGCAGTGAAGGCAGGGGGAAGACAGATACGCAGTATTTT
CASSEGRGKTDTQYF
>TRBJ1-1|-|-|TRBV3-1/TRBV3-2
TGTGCCAGCAGCCTGCCAGGGTGGACTGAAGCTTTCTTT
CASSLPGWTEAFF
>TRBJ2-7|-|TRBD2|TRBV3-1/TRBV3-2
TGTGCCAGCAGCCAACGCTCTAGCGGGGGGGCGACCGAGCAGTACTTC
CASSQRSSGGATEQYF
>TRBJ2-7|-|TRBD1|TRBV7-2
TGTGCCAGCAGCCAACGGACAGGGAGGTTTCGCGAGCAGTACTTC
CASSQRTGRFREQYF
>TRBJ1-5|once|TRBD1|TRBV10-3
TGTGCCATCAGCGGGGACAGGCATCAGCCCCAGCATTTT
CAISGDRHQPQHF
>TRBJ1-1|-|-|TRBV19
TGTGCCAGTGGACTGGCGGGGAACACTGAAGCTTTCTTT
CASGLAGNTEAFF
>TRBJ2-2|-|-|TRBV5-1
TGCGCCAGCAGCTCCCCCCTATTAAACACCGGGGAGCTGTTTTTT
CASSSPLLNTGELFF
>TRBJ2-5|few|-|TRBV28
TGTGCCAGCAGCCAACTACCCTTATCCCAGGGGACCCAGTACTTC
CASSQLPLSQGTQYF
>TRBJ1-4|-|TRBD1|TRBV28
TGTGCCAGCAGGGACAGGGAACTGTTTTTT
CASRDRELFF
>TRBJ2-1|-|TRBD2|TRBV9
TGTGCCAGCAGCGTAGCTAGCGGGAGTGGAAATGAGCAGTTCTTC
CASSVASGSGNEQFF
>TRBJ2-5|-|TRBD1|TRBV15
TGTGCCACCAGAGATCCGGGACAGGGCTCCGAGACCCAGTACTTC
CATRDPGQGSETQYF
>TRBJ2-5|-|-|TRBV6-1
TGTGCCAGCAGTGAGGGATATGGGGGGTTGCAGACCCAGTACTTC
CASSEGYGGLQTQYF
>TRBJ2-2|-|TRBD2|TRBV7-3
TGTGCCAGCAGCCCCAAGGTTGGGACTAGTAACACCGGGGAGCTGTTTTTT
CASSPKVGTSNTGELFF
>TRBJ2-5|-|-|TRBV5-1
TGCGCCAGCAGCTTGGTGAGAACAGGGAAAGAGACCCAGTACTTC
CASSLVRTGKETQYF
>TRBJ1-2|-|-|TRBV7-6
TGTGCCAGCAGCTTAGGGAGTGCCTCAGGGCAGGACTACACCTTC
CASSLGSASGQDYTF
>TRBJ2-1|once|-|TRBV12-3/TRBV12-4
TGTGCCAGCAGTTTGATGGTTAGCCATGAGCAGTTCTTC
CASSLMVSHEQFF
>TRBJ1-2|-|TRBD1|TRBV12-5
TGTGCTAGTGGTTTGCTGACAGGGGGTAGTAGCTATGGCTACACCTTC
CASGLLTGGSSYGYTF
>TRBJ1-6|-|TRBD1|TRBV28
TGTGCCAGCAGACCCGGGACAGGGAGATTGGCCCTCCACTTT
CASRPGTGRLALHF